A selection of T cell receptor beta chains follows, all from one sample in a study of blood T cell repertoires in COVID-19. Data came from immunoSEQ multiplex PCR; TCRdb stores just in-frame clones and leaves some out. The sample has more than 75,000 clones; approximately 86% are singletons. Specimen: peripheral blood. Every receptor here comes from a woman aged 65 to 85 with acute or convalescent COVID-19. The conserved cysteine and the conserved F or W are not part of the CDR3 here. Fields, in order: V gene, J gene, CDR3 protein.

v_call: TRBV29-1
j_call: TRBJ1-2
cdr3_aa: SVEDHIGTGLRYT

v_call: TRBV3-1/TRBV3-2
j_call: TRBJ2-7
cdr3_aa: ASSQVSRLAGAYEQY

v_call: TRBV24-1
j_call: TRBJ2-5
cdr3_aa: ATSDPGEETQY

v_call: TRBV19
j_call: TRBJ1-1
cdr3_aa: ASSPLTGKENTEAF

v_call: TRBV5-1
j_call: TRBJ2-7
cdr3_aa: ASSLGLAGDEQY

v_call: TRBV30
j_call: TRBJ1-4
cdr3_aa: AWSVGGRANEKLF

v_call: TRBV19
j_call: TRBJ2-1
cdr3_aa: ASSIDLTGIKF

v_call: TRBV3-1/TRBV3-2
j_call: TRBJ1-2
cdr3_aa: ASSQGTGRGYT

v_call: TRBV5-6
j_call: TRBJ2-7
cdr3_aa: ASSLGGGEQY

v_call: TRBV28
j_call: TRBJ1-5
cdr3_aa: ASSSRQRMDQPQH

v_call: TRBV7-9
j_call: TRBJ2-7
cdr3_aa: ASSWGGPPFYEQY

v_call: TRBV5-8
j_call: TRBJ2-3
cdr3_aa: ASSSLAVSTDTQY

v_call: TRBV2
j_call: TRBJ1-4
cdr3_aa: ASRTTGVANEKLF

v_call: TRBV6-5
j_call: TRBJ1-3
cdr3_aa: ASRNSLNSGNTIY

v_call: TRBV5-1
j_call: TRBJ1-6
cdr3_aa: ASSFDRGNSPLH

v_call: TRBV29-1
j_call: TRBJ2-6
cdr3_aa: SVPSLANVLT

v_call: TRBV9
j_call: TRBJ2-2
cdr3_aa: ASSGRDRPTGELF

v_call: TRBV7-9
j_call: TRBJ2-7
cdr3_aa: ASSLSGQGGEQY

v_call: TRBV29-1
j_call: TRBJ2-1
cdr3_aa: SVLHPGENYNEQF

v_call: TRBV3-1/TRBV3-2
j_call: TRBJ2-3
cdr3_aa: ASSHAGMAGGDTQY

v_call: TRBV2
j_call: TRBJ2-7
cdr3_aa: ASSSNGIAEQY

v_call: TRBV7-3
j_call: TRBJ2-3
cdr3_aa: ASSNRDYTDTQY

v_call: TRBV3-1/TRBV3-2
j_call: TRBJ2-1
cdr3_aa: ASSQERTSGLNEQF